This T cell receptor (beta chain) comes out of a study of blood T cell repertoires in COVID-19. Repertoires were generated with immunoSEQ multiplex PCR, while TCRdb's copy carries only in-frame clones and drops some. In the table there are over 150,000 clones, around 85% of which are singletons. The CDR3 consists of 10 residues. V lost 5 bases and J 7 bases, leaving 5 bases between the germline ends. Germline lookup yields CDR1 DFQATT and CDR2 SNEGSKA (reference sequence). The V gene is TRBV20-1, the J gene TRBJ1-4; no definite D call. The clonotype was recovered from a man aged 25-40 years with acute or convalescent COVID-19. The specimen was peripheral blood. Here the CDR3 reads CSAGPEKLFF. CDR3 nucleotides: TGCAGTGCTGGCCCTGAAAAACTGTTTTTT.